These 19 T cell receptor beta chains were all obtained from the same sample, sequenced in a study of shared clonotypes between healthy human individuals. The assay was immunoSEQ multiplex PCR, and TCRdb's table has in-frame clones only and misses some. The sample includes around 2.5 million clones, 93% of them seen just once. Material: naive CD4+ T cells from PBMCs. Subset given: CD45RA+ positively selected. Receptors were obtained from a man aged 18-30 years in good health. Some clones in this sample may be carry-over from other donors' samples.

Notes on this clone: This same CDR3 is encoded by further DNA sequences in the sample. The J gene is TRBJ2-3, the V gene TRBV7-6; the D gene is possibly TRBD2 (5 bases). Per the germline V gene, CDR1 is SGHVS and CDR2 is FNYEAQ. The CDR3 extends over 14 amino acids. The V gene lost 5 bases and the J gene lost 3 bases, with 12 bases spanning the gap. The CDR3 nucleotides are TGTGCCAGCAGCCTTGAACCGGGAACAGATACGCAGTATTTT. Protein: CASSLEPGTDTQYF.

About this clone: The junction departs from germline at one end; a sequencing error may be responsible. V usage is TRBV2 and J usage is TRBJ2-7; possible D gene TRBD2, 5 bases. The germline CDR1 and CDR2 sequences are SNHLY and FYNNEI. CDR3 length: 15 amino acids. The CDR3 here is CASTENNGVGGEQYF. CDR3 nucleotides: TGTGCCAGCACTGAAAATAACGGGGTGGGCGGCGAGCAGTACTTC. Full variable domain (rest looked up from reference TRBV2 and TRBJ2-7): EPEVTQTPSHQVTQMGQEVILRCVPISNHLYFYWYRQILGQKVEFLVSFYNNEISEKSEIFDDQFSVERPDGSNFTLKIRSTKLEDSAMYFCASTENNGVGGEQYFGPGTRLTVT.

This chain joins TRBV9 and TRBJ2-5, with D unresolved. Between the trimmed V and J ends, which lost 0 bases and 0 bases, there was a span of 9 bases. Germline V gene lookup returns CDR1 SGDLS and CDR2 YYNGEE. The CDR3 extends over 15 amino acids. DNA for the CDR3: TGTGCCAGCAGCGTAGGGGTCCTAAACCAAGAGACCCAGTACTTC. It specifies CASSVGVLNQETQYF.

V and J are TRBV18 and TRBJ2-3; D may be TRBD2 (5 bases). This CDR3 is built from 16 residues. Trimming took 2 bases from V and 4 from J, leaving 16 bases between them. Germline values: CDR1 KGHSH, CDR2 LQKENI. In nucleotides, the CDR3 is TGTGCCAGCTCACCAGCCAGGACGGGGAACTCAGATACGCAGTATTTT. Translation: CASSPARTGNSDTQYF.

V usage is TRBV6-5 and J usage is TRBJ1-2, with TRBD1 as a possible D gene (5 bases). Trimming took 10 bases from V and 5 from J, leaving 20 bases between them. Germline assignment: CDR1 MNHEY and CDR2 SVGAGI. The CDR3 is made up of 14 amino acids. This CDR3 is CATTTWGGGYGYTF. The CDR3 DNA reads as TGTGCCACCACGACATGGGGGGGAGGATATGGCTACACCTTC.

With respect to this clone: A read error may account for a junction end that differs from germline. V is TRBV28 and J is TRBJ1-5; D possibly corresponds to TRBD1 (5 bases). Germline CDR1 reads MDHEN; CDR2 reads SYDVKM. The CDR3 extends over 12 amino acids. The CDR3 loop is CANSEGIQPQHF. The CDR3 DNA reads as TGTGCCAACAGTGAGGGGATTCAGCCCCAGCATTTT.

The chain carries TRBV11-2 and TRBJ1-1; 7 bases map to TRBD1. With 4 bases clipped from V and 6 bases from J, the junction kept 8 bases outside the gene matches. The CDR3 spans 14 residues. Germline loops: CDR1 SGHAT, CDR2 FQNNGV. CDR3 residues: CASSSPTGYAEAFF. The CDR3 DNA reads as TGTGCCAGCAGCTCCCCGACAGGGTACGCTGAAGCTTTCTTT.

About this clone: This sample also contains other DNA sequences that code for the same CDR3. This chain links TRBV7-2 with TRBJ2-3; unclear D gene. CDR3 length: 14 amino acids. Looked up from germline, CDR1 is SGHTA and CDR2 is FQGNSA. Trimming left V 0 bases short and J 0 bases short, with 4 bases between. CDR3 DNA sequence: TGTGCCAGCAGCTTAGCCGGAAGCACAGATACGCAGTATTTT. As protein: CASSLAGSTDTQYF.

This clone occurred once. The CDR3, as DNA: TGCGCCAGCAGCCTCAGTGGAGGGAAGGAAGTTACTGATGGCTACACCTTC. Translation gives CASSLSGGKEVTDGYTF. The rearrangement joins TRBV5-1 to TRBJ1-2; no clear D gene. Germline CDR1 and CDR2: SGHRS and YFSETQ. The CDR3 consists of 17 residues. The germline V and J ends were trimmed by 4 bases and 6 bases, with 25 bases remaining between them.

Turning to this clone: This sample includes further DNA sequences coding for the same CDR3. This chain joins TRBV6-6 and TRBJ2-7; D is perhaps TRBD2 (5 bases). Trimming took off 5 bases at V and 5 bases at J, with 16 bases between the two ends. The CDR3 has 14 residues. Germline assignment: CDR1 MNHNY and CDR2 SVGAGI (reference sequence). Written as DNA, the CDR3 is TGTGCCAGCAGTACACCAGCGGAGGTTCACGAGCAGTACTTC. The encoded protein is CASSTPAEVHEQYF.

The chain has TRBV11-2 and TRBJ2-1; TRBD2 matches 10 bases. Per germline, CDR1 SGHAT and CDR2 FQNNGV. The CDR3 has 15 residues. Trimming took 1 base from V and 7 from J; bases not matched to a gene: 4. CDR3 DNA: TGTGCCAGCAGCTTAGCCGCTAGCGGGGGAAATGAGCAGTTCTTC. It translates to CASSLAASGGNEQFF.

This chain connects TRBV5-1 to TRBJ2-7; no clear D. The ends were cut back, 1 base at V and 5 bases at J, with 13 bases in the middle. The length of the CDR3 is 14 residues. Germline V gene data show CDR1 as SGHRS and CDR2 as YFSETQ. The CDR3 loop is CASSLSLPPHEQYF. The CDR3 region has the DNA TGCGCCAGCAGCTTGTCGTTACCTCCCCACGAGCAGTACTTC. The entire variable domain, with the rest obtained from reference TRBV5-1 and TRBJ2-7, is as follows: KAGVTQTPRYLIKTRGQQVTLSCSPISGHRSVSWYQQTPGQGLQFLFEYFSETQRNKGNFPGRFSGRQFSNSRSEMNVSTLELGDSALYLCASSLSLPPHEQYFGPGTRLTVT.

The chain joins TRBV18 to TRBJ2-4; D is perhaps TRBD2 (5 bases). V was pared by 5 bases and J by 6 bases, with 11 bases between. Per the germline V gene, CDR1 is KGHSH and CDR2 is LQKENI. This CDR3 is 13 amino acids long. This chain's CDR3 is CASSDGRGNIQYF. The DNA of the CDR3 is TGTGCCAGCTCAGACGGACGGGGAAACATTCAGTACTTC.

The genes are TRBV6-1 and TRBJ2-7; no clear D. The CDR3 runs 12 residues. Per germline, CDR1 MNHNS and CDR2 SASEGT. Trimming pared 7 bases from V and 6 bases from J, leaving 13 bases between. The CDR3 region is CASTHGAGEQYF. For the CDR3, the DNA is TGTGCCAGCACTCACGGCGCCGGCGAGCAGTACTTC.

The chain has TRBV9 and TRBJ2-3; the match to TRBD1 covers 9 bases. V was clipped by 4 bases and J by 3 bases; unmatched bases: 6. This CDR3 has 15 residues. Germline-derived CDR1 and CDR2 are SGDLS and YYNGEE. The CDR3 loop reads CASSPRTGETDTQYF. CDR3 DNA sequence: TGTGCCAGCAGCCCCCGGACAGGGGAAACAGATACGCAGTATTTT.

Details on this clone: This sample includes further DNA sequences coding for the same CDR3. This chain uses TRBV28 with TRBJ1-1, with a possible D match to TRBD1 (6 bases). The CDR3 has 13 residues. Trimming removed 6 bases at V and 5 bases at J, with 13 bases between. CDR1 MDHEN and CDR2 SYDVKM come from the germline V gene. The CDR3 loop is CASSPGAGTEAFF. The CDR3 DNA reads TGTGCCAGCAGCCCAGGGGCTGGGACTGAAGCTTTCTTT.

A few counts support this clone. This chain joins TRBV10-1 and TRBJ1-1; 8 bases match TRBD1. Per germline, CDR1 WNHNN and CDR2 SYGVQD (reference sequence). This CDR3 spans 13 amino acids. V lost 5 bases to trimming and J lost 4 bases; unmatched junction nucleotides: 3. The CDR3 sequence is CASSRQGRTEAFF. CDR3 DNA: TGCGCCAGCAGTCGACAGGGGCGCACTGAAGCTTTCTTT.

The chain employs TRBV30 and TRBJ2-1; 14 bases map to TRBD2. This CDR3 spans 18 amino acids. Germline V gene data show CDR1 as GTSNPN and CDR2 as SVGIG (reference sequence). The V and J ends lost 4 bases and 4 bases, in that order; junction bases with no gene match: 12. CDR3 amino acids: CAWTRRRLAGGPYNEQFF. The CDR3 nucleotides are TGTGCCTGGACCCGGAGGCGACTAGCGGGAGGGCCTTACAATGAGCAGTTCTTC.

Worth noting for this clone: This sample also contains other DNA sequences that code for the same CDR3. The CDR3 DNA reads TGCAGTGCTACCCAAGAGACCCAGTACTTC. It translates to CSATQETQYF. The V call is TRBV20-1, the J call TRBJ2-5; D ambiguous. CDR3 length: 10 amino acids. Germline V gene lookup returns CDR1 DFQATT and CDR2 SNEGSKA (reference sequence). Trimming shortened V by 4 bases and J by 1 base, and 1 base separated the two germline ends.